This TCR beta chain was captured by sequencing in a study of blood T cell repertoires in COVID-19. Study as a whole: The samples span acute and convalescent COVID-19 from the United States, Italy and Spain. From T cells, B-cell-depleted T cells, or PBMCs came the material, which was cDNA or gDNA.

Authors' analysis steps: Cell counts per sample came from amplifying reference gene primers. Sequenced by immunoSEQ multiplex PCR; TCRdb stores in-frame clones only, minus some. From that table come the V and J calls and clone size; the DNA was used to work out D and trimming. The sample shows under 65,000 clones, over 75% of them seen only once. The length of the CDR3 is 11 residues. Germline assignment: CDR1 LGHNT and CDR2 FRNRAP. The V gene lost 6 bases and the J gene lost 5 bases, with 5 bases spanning the gap. Seattle patients were enrolled during active infection and followed longitudinally. The sequence came from a man aged 55 to 70 with COVID-19, enrolled during active disease. Sequenced input: peripheral blood. The chain links TRBV12-5 to TRBJ1-5, with D perhaps TRBD1 (5 bases). The CDR3 sequence: CASGGHQPQHF. The CDR3 region has the DNA TGTGCTAGTGGGGGGCATCAGCCCCAGCATTTT.